These T cell receptor beta chains were read from a single sample in a study of blood T cells in healthy people across ages. TCRdb analysed the 5' RACE reads with MiXCR anew, one entry per CDR3 protein. The sample carries 1.8 million or so distinct CDR3 sequences, more than 35% recorded once. Sequenced: blood. The origin of the receptors is a human donor in good health. Both conserved end residues are part of each CDR3. Fields, in order: V gene, clone size, CDR3 length, J gene, D gene, CDR3 protein, CDR3 DNA. A D gene is named only where the DNA matches it firmly. Rows give clone size only sometimes, using once, few, many, or a class for an expanded clone.

>TRBV5-6|few|13|TRBJ2-5|-
CASSLMGTNEQYF
TGTGCCAGCAGCTTGATGGGTACAAATGAGCAGTACTTC
>TRBV7-6|few|15|TRBJ2-5|-
CASSLEGGWGETQYF
TGTGCCAGCAGCTTAGAGGGCGGCTGGGGAGAGACCCAGTACTTC
>TRBV7-9|-|14|TRBJ2-7|TRBD1
CASSRGGFGYEQYF
TGTGCCAGCAGCCGAGGGGGCTTTGGGTACGAGCAGTACTTC
>TRBV18|-|16|TRBJ2-2|-
CASSMPRTMGAGELFF
TGTGCCAGCTCAATGCCCAGGACCATGGGTGCCGGGGAGCTGTTTTTT
>TRBV28|few|14|TRBJ2-3|-
CASSFTVSTDTQYF
TGTGCCAGCAGTTTTACAGTTAGCACAGATACGCAGTATTTT
>TRBV15|-|15|TRBJ2-1|-
CATSRGPVESDEQFF
TGTGCCACCAGCCGGGGACCGGTAGAGTCTGATGAGCAGTTCTTC
>TRBV3-1|-|16|TRBJ2-3|TRBD2
CASSLRAGGFTDTQYF
TGTGCCAGCAGCCTTAGAGCGGGGGGATTCACAGATACGCAGTATTTT
>TRBV7-2|few|15|TRBJ2-3|-
CASSTRLESTDTQYF
TGTGCCAGCAGCACCCGCCTGGAAAGCACAGATACGCAGTATTTT
>TRBV4-1|few|12|TRBJ2-1|-
CASSQDQQVEFF
TGCGCCAGCAGCCAAGATCAACAGGTAGAGTTCTTC
>TRBV5-8|-|12|TRBJ2-2|-
CASSDLTGELFF
TGTGCCAGCAGCGACCTCACCGGGGAGCTGTTTTTT
>TRBV4-2|-|14|TRBJ2-7|-
CASSPTVGAYEQYF
TGTGCCAGCAGCCCGACCGTAGGAGCCTACGAGCAGTACTTC
>TRBV13|few|16|TRBJ2-1|-
CASSVSPGLTDNEQFF
TGTGCCAGCAGCGTTAGCCCCGGACTTACTGACAATGAGCAGTTCTTC
>TRBV3-1|-|14|TRBJ2-5|TRBD2
CASRFGGRKETQYF
TGTGCCAGCAGGTTCGGGGGGAGAAAAGAGACCCAGTACTTC
>TRBV29-1|few|14|TRBJ2-7|TRBD1
CSVQTGTGGYEQYF
TGCAGCGTCCAAACCGGGACAGGGGGCTACGAGCAGTACTTC
>TRBV14|few|15|TRBJ2-7|TRBD2
CASSHPGGGSYEQYF
TGTGCCAGCAGCCATCCGGGAGGCGGATCCTACGAGCAGTACTTC
>TRBV6-5|-|16|TRBJ2-1|TRBD2
CASSYSIPAGHNEQFF
TGTGCCAGCAGTTACTCGATCCCAGCGGGGCACAATGAGCAGTTCTTC
>TRBV7-9|-|14|TRBJ2-5|-
CASSPWRGEETQYF
TGTGCCAGCAGCCCCTGGAGGGGGGAGGAGACCCAGTACTTC
>TRBV4-2|-|17|TRBJ2-1|TRBD2
CASSRDLAGGPFNEQFF
TGTGCCAGCAGCCGGGATTTAGCGGGGGGGCCATTTAATGAGCAGTTCTTC
>TRBV12-3/TRBV12-4|few|15|TRBJ1-2|TRBD1
CASSAGTGRVYGYTF
TGTGCCAGCAGTGCGGGGACAGGGAGGGTCTATGGCTACACCTTC
>TRBV20-1|few|16|TRBJ2-3|TRBD2
CSARPFAGGLTDTQYF
TGCAGTGCTAGACCCTTCGCGGGGGGGCTTACAGATACGCAGTATTTT
>TRBV5-1|once|13|TRBJ2-7|-
CASRAATAYEQYF
TGCGCCAGCCGGGCAGCTACTGCCTACGAGCAGTACTTC
>TRBV12-3/TRBV12-4|-|13|TRBJ1-1|-
CASTTIRGSEAFF
TGTGCCAGTACAACGATCCGAGGGTCTGAAGCTTTCTTT
>TRBV7-3|-|18|TRBJ2-3|-
CASSLTSLGPPSTDTQYF
TGTGCCAGCAGCTTAACTAGTCTCGGGCCCCCTAGCACAGATACGCAGTATTTT
>TRBV20-1|-|14|TRBJ2-1|-
CSATTPPFYNEQFF
TGCAGTGCTACCACACCACCCTTCTACAATGAGCAGTTCTTC
>TRBV11-1|-|14|TRBJ2-3|-
CASSLVIGQGTQYF
TGTGCCAGCAGCTTAGTGATCGGGCAGGGGACGCAGTATTTT
>TRBV6-5|few|15|TRBJ2-5|-
CASSYYRDPPQAQYF
TGTGCCAGCAGTTATTATCGGGACCCACCTCAGGCCCAGTACTTC
>TRBV24-1|few|14|TRBJ2-5|TRBD1
CATSDYRGSETQYF
TGTGCCACCAGTGATTACAGGGGGAGCGAGACCCAGTACTTC
>TRBV11-3|-|16|TRBJ2-5|TRBD2
CASSHPSGAGFETQYF
TGTGCCAGCAGCCATCCCTCAGGAGCGGGGTTTGAGACCCAGTACTTC
>TRBV7-2|few|17|TRBJ2-1|-
CASSLVGRASSYNEQFF
TGTGCCAGCAGCTTAGTGGGCAGGGCTAGCTCCTACAATGAGCAGTTCTTC
>TRBV5-5|-|17|TRBJ2-5|TRBD2
CASSPGLAGVIQETQYF
TGTGCCAGCAGCCCGGGACTAGCGGGGGTTATCCAAGAGACCCAGTACTTC
>TRBV7-2|-|15|TRBJ2-7|TRBD1
CASSLGQGDPYEQYF
TGTGCCAGCAGTCTCGGACAGGGGGACCCCTACGAGCAGTACTTC
>TRBV3-1|-|15|TRBJ1-1|TRBD1
CASSLTNRGDTEAFF
TGTGCCAGCAGTTTAACCAACAGGGGGGACACTGAAGCTTTCTTT
>TRBV20-1|-|12|TRBJ1-4|-
CRATGSNEKLFF
TGCAGGGCAACGGGATCTAATGAAAAACTGTTTTTT
>TRBV7-2|once|13|TRBJ2-1|-
CASSLGDLNEQFF
TGTGCCAGCAGCTTAGGGGATCTCAATGAGCAGTTCTTC
>TRBV20-1|-|13|TRBJ1-5|-
CNASRDADQPQHF
TGCAATGCCTCCCGGGACGCCGATCAGCCCCAGCATTTT
>TRBV27|-|14|TRBJ2-3|-
CASSFVFNTDTQYF
TGTGCCAGCAGTTTCGTATTCAACACAGATACGCAGTATTTT
>TRBV4-3|-|16|TRBJ2-4|-
CASSPQTGGAENIQYF
TGCGCCAGCAGCCCCCAGACAGGTGGAGCCGAAAACATTCAGTACTTC
>TRBV25-1|-|13|TRBJ2-1|-
CASSVLEGYEQFF
TGTGCCAGCAGTGTTCTGGAGGGGTATGAGCAGTTCTTC
>TRBV12-3/TRBV12-4|-|11|TRBJ1-1|-
CASNLDTEAFF
TGTGCCAGCAATTTGGACACTGAAGCTTTCTTT
>TRBV20-1|-|10|TRBJ1-2|-
CSADRGGYTF
TGCAGTGCGGATCGCGGTGGCTACACCTTC
>TRBV20-1|-|13|TRBJ1-5|TRBD1
CSALTGANQPQHF
TGCAGTGCATTGACAGGGGCCAATCAGCCCCAGCATTTT
>TRBV20-1|few|12|TRBJ1-2|-
CSARDDSQFYTF
TGCAGTGCTAGAGATGACAGTCAATTCTACACCTTC
>TRBV2|-|15|TRBJ2-3|-
CASSAGPNAADTQYF
TGTGCCAGCAGCGCGGGACCTAACGCTGCAGATACGCAGTATTTT
>TRBV5-1|few|12|TRBJ1-2|TRBD1
CASSLDGQGATF
TGCGCCAGCAGCTTGGATGGACAGGGGGCCACCTTC
>TRBV5-5|few|16|TRBJ1-1|TRBD1
CASSLGTGGLATEAFF
TGTGCCAGCAGCTTGGGAACAGGGGGCCTAGCGACCGAAGCTTTCTTT
>TRBV4-1|-|15|TRBJ1-2|TRBD1
CASSPQGARSYGYTF
TGCGCCAGCAGCCCTCAGGGGGCGCGGAGCTATGGCTACACCTTC
>TRBV13|few|14|TRBJ2-4|-
CASSLGIPKNIQYF
TGTGCCAGCAGCTTAGGTATCCCTAAAAACATTCAGTACTTC
>TRBV7-3|few|18|TRBJ1-5|-
CASSHDRSFQYRNQPQHF
TGTGCCAGCAGCCATGACAGGAGCTTCCAGTATCGCAATCAGCCCCAGCATTTT
>TRBV7-2|-|15|TRBJ2-5|TRBD2
CASSLTGLPEETQYF
TGTGCCAGCAGCCTGACGGGACTACCAGAAGAGACCCAGTACTTC
>TRBV15|-|12|TRBJ2-3|-
CATGGETDTQYF
TGTGCCACCGGCGGGGAGACAGATACGCAGTATTTT
>TRBV7-9|-|14|TRBJ1-6|-
CASSQSPEGSPLHF
TGTGCCAGCAGCCAGTCCCCAGAAGGTTCACCCCTCCACTTT
>TRBV29-1|many|15|TRBJ2-1|TRBD1
CSVAEGGVPYNEQFF
TGCAGCGTTGCCGAAGGGGGCGTCCCCTACAATGAGCAGTTCTTC
>TRBV5-5|once|13|TRBJ2-5|-
CASRAEGKETQYF
TGTGCCAGCAGGGCGGAGGGAAAAGAGACCCAGTACTTC